This T cell receptor (beta chain) was recorded in a study of T-cell reconstitution after alpha-beta-depleted transplantation in children. This CDR3 comprises 19 residues. V dropped 2 bases and J dropped 3 bases, with 22 bases sitting between them. The germline gives CDR1 MNHEY, CDR2 SVGAGI. In its sample, this clonotype was seen a few times. Unique molecular identifiers were incorporated into the prepared TCRbeta library. A single record per CDR3 protein comes from TCRdb applying MiXCR to the PCR reads. The table includes about 540,000 distinct CDR3 sequences, about 17% detected once. The chain links TRBV6-5 to TRBJ2-2; the D gene is possibly TRBD1 (5 bases). The sequence was obtained from a human donor who donated a stem cell graft to a child with acute lymphoblastic leukemia. The source material was PBMCs from the stem cell graft donor, sampled from the stem cell graft. CDR3 coding DNA: TGTGCCAGCAGTTACAACAGGCAGGCGATCTCTCGGGACACCGGGGAGCTGTTTTTT. Its protein product is CASSYNRQAISRDTGELFF.